This TCR beta chain was retrieved from a study of cytomegalovirus exposure and HLA in healthy donors. The CDR3 is made up of 15 amino acids. V dropped 2 bases and J dropped 3; count of bases not matched to a gene: 5. Germline V gene data show CDR1 as KGHSH and CDR2 as LQKENI. The PCR ran on 60 Vbeta and 13 Jbeta primers. This table comes from immunoSEQ multiplex PCR, and its TCRdb copy is limited to in-frame clones, with some not included. The table records roughly 120,000 clones, about 76% of them present only once. The rearrangement links TRBV18 to TRBJ2-7; TRBD1 aligns across 9 bases. This TCR was recovered from a woman aged 25 to 39 in good health and CMV-seronegative. The sample taken for sequencing was PBMCs. Here the CDR3 DNA reads TGTGCCAGCTCACCATCGGACAGGGGTAACTACGAGCAGTACTTC. Translation: CASSPSDRGNYEQYF. Together with reference TRBV18 and TRBJ2-7, the CDR3 gives the full variable domain: NAGVMQNPRHLVRRRGQEARLRCSPMKGHSHVYWYRQLPEEGLKFMVYLQKENIIDESGMPKERFSAEFPKEGPSILRIQQVVRGDSAAYFCASSPSDRGNYEQYFGPGTRLTVT.